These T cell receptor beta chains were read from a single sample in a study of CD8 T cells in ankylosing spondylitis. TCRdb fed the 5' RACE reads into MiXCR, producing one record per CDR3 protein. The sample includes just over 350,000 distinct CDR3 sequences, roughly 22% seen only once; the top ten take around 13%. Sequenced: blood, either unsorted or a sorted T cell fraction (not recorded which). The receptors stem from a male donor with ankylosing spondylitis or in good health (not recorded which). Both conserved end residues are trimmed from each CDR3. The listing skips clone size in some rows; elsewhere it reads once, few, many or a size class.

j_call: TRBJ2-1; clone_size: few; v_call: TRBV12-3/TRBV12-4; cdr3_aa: ASRNQGRTANEQF
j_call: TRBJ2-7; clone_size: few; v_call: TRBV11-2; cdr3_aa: ASSLAGGPPFNEQY
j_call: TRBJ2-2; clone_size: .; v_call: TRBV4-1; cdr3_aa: ASSRQGLSTGELF
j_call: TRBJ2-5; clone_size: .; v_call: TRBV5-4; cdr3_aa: ASSSGQSSQETQY
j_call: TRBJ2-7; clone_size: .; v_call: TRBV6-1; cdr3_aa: ASSRRLGAYEQY
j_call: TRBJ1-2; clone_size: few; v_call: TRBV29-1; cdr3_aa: SVEDLPGGVSGYGYT
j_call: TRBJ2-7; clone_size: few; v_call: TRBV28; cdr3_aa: ASSLAWTGDYEQY
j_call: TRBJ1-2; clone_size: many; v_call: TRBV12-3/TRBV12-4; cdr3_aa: ASSSHPTGADYGYT
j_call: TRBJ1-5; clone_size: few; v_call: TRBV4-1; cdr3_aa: ASSQVGAEMNQPQH
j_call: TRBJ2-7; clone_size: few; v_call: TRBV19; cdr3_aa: ASRERDTYSYEQY
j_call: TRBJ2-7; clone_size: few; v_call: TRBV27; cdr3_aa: ASSLIATYEQY
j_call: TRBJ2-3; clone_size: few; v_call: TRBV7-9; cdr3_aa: ASKADTQY
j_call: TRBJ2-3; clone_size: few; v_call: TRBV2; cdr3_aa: ASSEGTQY
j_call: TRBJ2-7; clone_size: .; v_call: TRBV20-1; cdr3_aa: SADRDRGDEQY
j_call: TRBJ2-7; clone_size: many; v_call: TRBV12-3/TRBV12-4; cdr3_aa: ASSPRRNYEQY
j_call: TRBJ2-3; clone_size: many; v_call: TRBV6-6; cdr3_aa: ASSPLSTDTQY
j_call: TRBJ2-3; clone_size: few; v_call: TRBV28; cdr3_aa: ASSAMGGGATDTQY
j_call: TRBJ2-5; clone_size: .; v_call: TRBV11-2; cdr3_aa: ASSSWTDQETQY
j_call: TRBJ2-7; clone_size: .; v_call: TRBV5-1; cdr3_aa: ASSLEAGEQY
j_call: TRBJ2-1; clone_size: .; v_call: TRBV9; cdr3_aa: ASSVAKGLAGVYNEQF
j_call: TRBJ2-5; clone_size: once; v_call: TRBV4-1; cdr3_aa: ASSQPGGWQTQY
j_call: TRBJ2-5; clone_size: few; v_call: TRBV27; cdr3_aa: ASRLVQGAVETQY
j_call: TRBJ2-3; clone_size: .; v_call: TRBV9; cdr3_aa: ASSVSGDRLDTQY
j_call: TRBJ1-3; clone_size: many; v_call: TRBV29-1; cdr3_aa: SVAGEDTIY
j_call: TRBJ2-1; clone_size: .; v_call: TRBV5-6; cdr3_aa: ASTQIAGGYNEQF
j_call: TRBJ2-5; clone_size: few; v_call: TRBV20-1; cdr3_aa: SASPDRGETQY
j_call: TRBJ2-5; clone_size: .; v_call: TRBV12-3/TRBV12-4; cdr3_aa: ASSPLGIQETQY
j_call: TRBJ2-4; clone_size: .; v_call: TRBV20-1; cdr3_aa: SARWEAKNIQY
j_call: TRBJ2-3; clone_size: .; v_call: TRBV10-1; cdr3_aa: ASSHKNRDTQY
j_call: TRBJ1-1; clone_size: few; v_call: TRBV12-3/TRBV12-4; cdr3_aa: ASSFSADGNTEAF
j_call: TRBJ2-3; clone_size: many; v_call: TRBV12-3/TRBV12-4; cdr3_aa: ASTRDFSTDTQY
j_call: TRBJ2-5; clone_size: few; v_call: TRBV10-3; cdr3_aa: AISESSMGGQETQY
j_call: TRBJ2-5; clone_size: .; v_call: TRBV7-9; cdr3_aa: ASSLNLAGAWETQY
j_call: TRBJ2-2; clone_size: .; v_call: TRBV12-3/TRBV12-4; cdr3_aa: ASSTTGLYTGELF
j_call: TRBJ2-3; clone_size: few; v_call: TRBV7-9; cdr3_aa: ASSLPSGTLTQY
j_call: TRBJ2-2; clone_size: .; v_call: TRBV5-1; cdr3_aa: ASSLAPQGPGELF
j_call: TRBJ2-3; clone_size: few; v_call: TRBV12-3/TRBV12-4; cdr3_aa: ASGWTVELVDTQY
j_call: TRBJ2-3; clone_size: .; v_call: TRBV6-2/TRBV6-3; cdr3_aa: ASSYEGARASGGPTDTQY
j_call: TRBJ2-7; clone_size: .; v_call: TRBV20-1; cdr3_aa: SARVPFVPSYEQY
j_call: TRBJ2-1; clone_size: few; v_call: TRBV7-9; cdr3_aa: ASSLEASNEQF
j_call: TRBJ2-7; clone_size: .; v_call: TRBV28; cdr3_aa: ASSFSGTEGYEQY
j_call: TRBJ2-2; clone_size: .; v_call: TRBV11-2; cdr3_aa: ASRLVPGTRDGELF
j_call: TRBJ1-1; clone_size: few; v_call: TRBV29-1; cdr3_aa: SALGETEAF
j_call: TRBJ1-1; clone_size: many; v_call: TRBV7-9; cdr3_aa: ASSLGRGLNTEAF
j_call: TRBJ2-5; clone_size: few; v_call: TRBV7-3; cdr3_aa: ASSLAGTGQETQY
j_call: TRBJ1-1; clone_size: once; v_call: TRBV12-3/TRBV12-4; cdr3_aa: ASRLGALRAF
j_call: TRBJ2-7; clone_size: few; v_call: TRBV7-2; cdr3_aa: ASSLVGDPYEQY
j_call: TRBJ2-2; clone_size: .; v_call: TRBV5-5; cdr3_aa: ASSKQGGELF
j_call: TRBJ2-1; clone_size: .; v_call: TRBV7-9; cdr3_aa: ASSLTTGVNYNEQF
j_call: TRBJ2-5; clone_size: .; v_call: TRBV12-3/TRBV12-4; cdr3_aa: ASSPGQLQETQY
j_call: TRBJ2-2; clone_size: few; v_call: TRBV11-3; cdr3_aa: ASTGGGELF
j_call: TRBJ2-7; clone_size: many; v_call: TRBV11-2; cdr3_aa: ASSLGSGRSYEQY
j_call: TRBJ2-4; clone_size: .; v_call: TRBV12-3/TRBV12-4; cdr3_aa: ASSSTLRGNIQY
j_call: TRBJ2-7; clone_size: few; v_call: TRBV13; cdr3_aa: ASSLVGSGDEQY